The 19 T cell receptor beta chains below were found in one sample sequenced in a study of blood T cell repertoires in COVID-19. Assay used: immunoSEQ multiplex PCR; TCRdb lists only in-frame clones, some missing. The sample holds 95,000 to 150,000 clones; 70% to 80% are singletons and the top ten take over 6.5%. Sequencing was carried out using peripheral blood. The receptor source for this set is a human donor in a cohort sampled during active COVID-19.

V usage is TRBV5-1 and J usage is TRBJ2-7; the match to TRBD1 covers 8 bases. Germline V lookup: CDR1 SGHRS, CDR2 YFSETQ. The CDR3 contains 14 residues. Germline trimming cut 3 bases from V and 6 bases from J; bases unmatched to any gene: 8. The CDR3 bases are TGCGCCAGCAGCTCAGGACAGGGCCAGGGCGAGCAGTACTTC. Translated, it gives CASSSGQGQGEQYF.

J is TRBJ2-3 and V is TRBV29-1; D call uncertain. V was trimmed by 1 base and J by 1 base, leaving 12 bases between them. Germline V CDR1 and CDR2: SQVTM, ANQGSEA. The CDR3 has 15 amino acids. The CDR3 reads CSVEAGSAGTDTQYF. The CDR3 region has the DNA TGCAGCGTTGAAGCGGGTAGTGCGGGCACAGATACGCAGTATTTT.

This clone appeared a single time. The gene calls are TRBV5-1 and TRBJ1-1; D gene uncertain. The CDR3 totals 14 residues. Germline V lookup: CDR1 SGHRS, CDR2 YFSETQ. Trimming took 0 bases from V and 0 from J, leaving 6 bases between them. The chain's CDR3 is CASSLGSMNTEAFF. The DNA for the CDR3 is TGCGCCAGCAGCTTGGGTTCCATGAACACTGAAGCTTTCTTT.

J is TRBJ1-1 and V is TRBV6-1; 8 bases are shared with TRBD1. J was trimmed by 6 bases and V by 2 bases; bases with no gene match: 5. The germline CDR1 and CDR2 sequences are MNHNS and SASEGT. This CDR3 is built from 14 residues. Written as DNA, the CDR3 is TGTGCCAGCAGTGAATTGGACAGGGACGCTGAAGCTTTCTTT. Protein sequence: CASSELDRDAEAFF.

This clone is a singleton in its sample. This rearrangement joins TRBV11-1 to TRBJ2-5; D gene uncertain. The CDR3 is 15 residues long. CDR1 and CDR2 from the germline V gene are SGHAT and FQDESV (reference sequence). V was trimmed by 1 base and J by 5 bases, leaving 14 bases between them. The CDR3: CASSLGSIRRETQYF. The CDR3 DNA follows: TGTGCCAGCAGCTTAGGCTCTATTCGCCGGGAGACCCAGTACTTC.

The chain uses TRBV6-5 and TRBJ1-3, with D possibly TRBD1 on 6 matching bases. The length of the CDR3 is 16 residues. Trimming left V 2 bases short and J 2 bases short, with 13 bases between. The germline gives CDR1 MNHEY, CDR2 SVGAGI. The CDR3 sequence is CASSYADEGAGNTIYF. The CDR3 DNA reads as TGTGCCAGCAGTTACGCGGACGAGGGGGCTGGAAACACCATATATTTT.

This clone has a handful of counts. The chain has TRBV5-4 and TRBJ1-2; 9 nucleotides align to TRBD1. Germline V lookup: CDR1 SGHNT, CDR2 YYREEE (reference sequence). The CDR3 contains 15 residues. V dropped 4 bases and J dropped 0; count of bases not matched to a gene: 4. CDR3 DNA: TGTGCCAGCAGCCGGGGACAGGGCCCTAACTATGGCTACACCTTC. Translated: CASSRGQGPNYGYTF. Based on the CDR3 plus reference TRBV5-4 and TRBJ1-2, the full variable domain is ETGVTQSPTHLIKTRGQQVTLRCSSQSGHNTVSWYQQALGQGPQFIFQYYREEENGRGNFPPRFSGLQFPNYSSELNVNALELDDSALYLCASSRGQGPNYGYTFGSGTRLTVV.

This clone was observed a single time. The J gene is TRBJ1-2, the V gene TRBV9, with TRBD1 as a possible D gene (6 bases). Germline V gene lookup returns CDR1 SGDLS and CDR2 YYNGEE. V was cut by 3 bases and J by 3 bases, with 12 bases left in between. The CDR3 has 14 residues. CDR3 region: CASSGIGGHYGYTF. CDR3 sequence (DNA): TGTGCCAGCAGCGGAATAGGGGGACACTATGGCTACACCTTC.

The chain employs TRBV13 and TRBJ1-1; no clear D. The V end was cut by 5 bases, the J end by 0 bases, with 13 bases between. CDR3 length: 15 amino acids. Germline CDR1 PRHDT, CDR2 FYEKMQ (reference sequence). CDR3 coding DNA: TGTGCCAGCAGCGGAGGCGTGGGAATGAACACTGAAGCTTTCTTT. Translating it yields CASSGGVGMNTEAFF.

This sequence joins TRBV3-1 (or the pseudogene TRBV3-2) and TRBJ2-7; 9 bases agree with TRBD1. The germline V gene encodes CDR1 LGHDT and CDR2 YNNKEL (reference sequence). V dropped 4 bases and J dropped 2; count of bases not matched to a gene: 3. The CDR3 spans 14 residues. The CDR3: CASSLWTGAYEQYF. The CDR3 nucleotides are TGTGCCAGCAGCCTTTGGACAGGGGCCTACGAGCAGTACTTC.

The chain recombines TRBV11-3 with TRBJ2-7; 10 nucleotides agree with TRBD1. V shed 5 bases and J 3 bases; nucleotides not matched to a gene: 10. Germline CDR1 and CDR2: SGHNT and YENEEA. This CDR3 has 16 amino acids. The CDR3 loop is CASSHPGDRGIYEQYF. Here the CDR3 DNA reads TGTGCCAGCAGCCATCCTGGGGACAGGGGAATCTACGAGCAGTACTTC.

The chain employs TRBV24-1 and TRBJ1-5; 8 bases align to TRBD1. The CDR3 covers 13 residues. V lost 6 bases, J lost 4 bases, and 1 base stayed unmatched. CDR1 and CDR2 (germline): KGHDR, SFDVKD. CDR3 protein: CATSRQGNQPQHF. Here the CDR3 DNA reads TGTGCCACCAGTCGACAGGGGAATCAGCCCCAGCATTTT.

CDR3 residues: CASKSVTYEQYF. DNA of the CDR3: TGTGCCAGCAAGAGCGTCACCTACGAGCAGTACTTC. This chain uses TRBV27 with TRBJ2-7; D unresolved. The CDR3 is 12 residues long. Deletions cut 7 bases from V and 2 bases from J, with 9 bases between. Germline assignment: CDR1 MNHEY and CDR2 SMNVEV (reference sequence).

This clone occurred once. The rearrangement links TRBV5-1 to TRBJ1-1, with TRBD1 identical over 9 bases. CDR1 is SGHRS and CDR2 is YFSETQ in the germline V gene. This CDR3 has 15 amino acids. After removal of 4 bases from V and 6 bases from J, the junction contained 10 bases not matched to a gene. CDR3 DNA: TGCGCCAGCAGCAAAGTACAGGGGGCGGATGCTGAAGCTTTCTTT. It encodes CASSKVQGADAEAFF.

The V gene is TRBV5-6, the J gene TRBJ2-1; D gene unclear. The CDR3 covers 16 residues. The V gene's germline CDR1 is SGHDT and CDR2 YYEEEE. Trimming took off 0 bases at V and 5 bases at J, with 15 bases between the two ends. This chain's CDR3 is CASSLAGSSPHNEQFF. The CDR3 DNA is TGTGCCAGCAGCTTGGCAGGCAGTTCCCCTCACAATGAGCAGTTCTTC.

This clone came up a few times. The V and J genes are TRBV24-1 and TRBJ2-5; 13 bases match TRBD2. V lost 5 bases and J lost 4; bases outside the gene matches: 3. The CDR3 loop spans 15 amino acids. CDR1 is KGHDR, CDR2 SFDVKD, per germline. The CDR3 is CATSGLAGGGETQYF. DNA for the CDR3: TGTGCCACCAGTGGACTAGCGGGAGGAGGAGAGACCCAGTACTTC.

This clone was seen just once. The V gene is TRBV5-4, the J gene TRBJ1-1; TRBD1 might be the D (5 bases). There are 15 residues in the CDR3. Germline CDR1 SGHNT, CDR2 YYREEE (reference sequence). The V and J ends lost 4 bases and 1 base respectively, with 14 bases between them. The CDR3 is CASSLDLQANTEAFF. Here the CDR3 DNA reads TGTGCCAGCAGCCTCGACTTACAGGCGAACACTGAAGCTTTCTTT.

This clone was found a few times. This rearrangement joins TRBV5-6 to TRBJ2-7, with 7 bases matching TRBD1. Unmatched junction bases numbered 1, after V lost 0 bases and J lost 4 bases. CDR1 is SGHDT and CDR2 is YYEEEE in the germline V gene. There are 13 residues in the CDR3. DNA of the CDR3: TGTGCCAGCAGCTTGGACAGGGGATACGAGCAGTACTTC. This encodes CASSLDRGYEQYF.

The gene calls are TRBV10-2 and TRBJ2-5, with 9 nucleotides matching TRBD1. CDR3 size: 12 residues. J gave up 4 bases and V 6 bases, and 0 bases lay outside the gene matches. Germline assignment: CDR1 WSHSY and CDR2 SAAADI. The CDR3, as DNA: TGCGCCAGCAGGGGACAGGGAGAGACCCAGTACTTC. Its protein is CASRGQGETQYF.